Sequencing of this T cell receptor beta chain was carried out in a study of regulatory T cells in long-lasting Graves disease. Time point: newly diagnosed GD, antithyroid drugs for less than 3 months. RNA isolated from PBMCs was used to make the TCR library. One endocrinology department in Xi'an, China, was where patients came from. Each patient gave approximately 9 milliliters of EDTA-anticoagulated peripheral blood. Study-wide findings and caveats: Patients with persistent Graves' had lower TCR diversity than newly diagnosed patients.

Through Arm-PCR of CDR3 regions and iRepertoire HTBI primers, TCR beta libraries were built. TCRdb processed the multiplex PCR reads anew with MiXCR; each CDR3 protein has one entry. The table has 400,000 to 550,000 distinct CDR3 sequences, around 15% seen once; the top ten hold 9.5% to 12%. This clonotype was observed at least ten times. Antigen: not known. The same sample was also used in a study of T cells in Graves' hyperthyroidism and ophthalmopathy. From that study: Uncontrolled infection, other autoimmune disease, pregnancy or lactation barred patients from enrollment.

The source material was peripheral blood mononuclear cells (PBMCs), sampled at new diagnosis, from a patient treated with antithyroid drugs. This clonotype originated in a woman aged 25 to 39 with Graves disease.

The CDR3 DNA reads as TGCAGTGCTATAGGCTCCGGGACAGGGCACTATGGCTACACCTTC. Its translation is CSAIGSGTGHYGYTF. V gene TRBV20-1 combines with J gene TRBJ1-2; 9 bases agree with TRBD1. With V trimmed by 4 bases and J by 3 bases, 9 bases remained unmatched. The germline V gene encodes CDR1 DFQATT and CDR2 SNEGSKA (reference sequence). The CDR3 contains 15 residues.